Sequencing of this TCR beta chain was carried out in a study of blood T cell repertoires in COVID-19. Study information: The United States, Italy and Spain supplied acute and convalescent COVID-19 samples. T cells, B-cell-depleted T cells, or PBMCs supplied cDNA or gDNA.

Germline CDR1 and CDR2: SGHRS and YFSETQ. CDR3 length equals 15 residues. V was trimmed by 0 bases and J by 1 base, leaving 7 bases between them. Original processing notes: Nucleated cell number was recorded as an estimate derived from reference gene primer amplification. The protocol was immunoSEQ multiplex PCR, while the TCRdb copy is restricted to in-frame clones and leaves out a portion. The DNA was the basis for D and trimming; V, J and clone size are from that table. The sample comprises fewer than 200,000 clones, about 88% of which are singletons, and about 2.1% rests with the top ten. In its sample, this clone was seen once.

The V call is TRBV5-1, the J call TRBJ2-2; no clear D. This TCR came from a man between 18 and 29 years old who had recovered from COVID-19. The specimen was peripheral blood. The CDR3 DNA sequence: TGCGCCAGCAGCTTGGATCCAGTGAACACCGGGGAGCTGTTTTTT. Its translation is CASSLDPVNTGELFF.